Presented here are 10 T cell receptor beta chains from one specimen sequenced in a study of T cell responses to AZD1222 COVID-19 vaccine. Sequenced by immunoSEQ multiplex PCR; TCRdb stores in-frame clones only, minus some. The sample lists about 81,000 clones, approximately 90% occurring once. The sequenced sample was peripheral blood, obtained 28 days after the second AZD1222 dose. The receptors were sampled from an adult who received the AZD1222 COVID-19 vaccine.

This clone was observed a single time. The rearrangement joins TRBV18 to TRBJ1-1; D ambiguous. Germline CDR1 reads KGHSH; CDR2 reads LQKENI. The CDR3 sequence is 14 residues long. Trimming took 3 bases from V and 3 from J, leaving 11 bases between them. The CDR3 is CASSPRIRDTEAFF. The DNA of the CDR3 is TGTGCCAGCTCACCGCGAATTAGAGACACTGAAGCTTTCTTT. Supplemented by reference TRBV18 and TRBJ1-1, the full variable domain reads NAGVMQNPRHLVRRRGQEARLRCSPMKGHSHVYWYRQLPEEGLKFMVYLQKENIIDESGMPKERFSAEFPKEGPSILRIQQVVRGDSAAYFCASSPRIRDTEAFFGQGTRLTVV.

The genes are TRBV28 and TRBJ2-3; TRBD1 is a possible D gene (7 bases). This CDR3 spans 15 amino acids. The V gene's germline CDR1 is MDHEN and CDR2 SYDVKM. The V gene lost 6 bases and the J gene lost 2 bases, with 15 bases spanning the gap. The CDR3 is CASSPRGTATDTQYF. CDR3 nucleotides: TGTGCCAGCAGCCCCCGGGGGACAGCCACAGATACGCAGTATTTT.

This chain connects TRBV14 to TRBJ2-2; D could derive from TRBD1 or TRBD2 (5 bases each). The germline V gene encodes CDR1 SGHDN and CDR2 FVKESK. The germline V and J ends were trimmed by 4 bases and 4 bases, with 19 bases remaining between them. CDR3 length: 17 residues. CDR3 amino acids: CASSRNLEWGSTGELFF. The CDR3 coding sequence is TGTGCCAGCAGCCGAAACCTCGAGTGGGGGAGCACCGGGGAGCTGTTTTTT.

The chain links TRBV4-1 to TRBJ2-7, with D uncertain. Trimming cost V 2 bases and J 2 bases, with 10 bases left between them. Germline CDR1 reads MGHRA; CDR2 reads YSYEKL. This CDR3 spans 14 amino acids. CDR3 DNA: TGCGCCAGCAGCCAAAGGCAGGTGACCTACGAGCAGTACTTC. Translating it yields CASSQRQVTYEQYF.

V and J are TRBV28 and TRBJ1-5; D perhaps matches TRBD1 (5 bases). Germline CDR1 and CDR2: MDHEN and SYDVKM. This CDR3 has 16 residues. Trimming took 6 bases from V and 1 from J, leaving 16 bases between them. CDR3 loop: CASSSGGSGSNQPQHF. The CDR3 nucleotides read TGTGCCAGCAGCTCGGGGGGATCAGGGAGCAATCAGCCCCAGCATTTT.

V is TRBV28 and J is TRBJ1-3, with 7 bases fitting TRBD1. J lost 3 bases, V lost 6 bases, and 8 bases had no gene match. CDR1 is MDHEN, CDR2 SYDVKM, per germline. The CDR3 extends over 15 amino acids. The CDR3 nucleotides read TGTGCCAGCAGCCTCAGGACAGGCAGTGGAAACACCATATATTTT. This encodes CASSLRTGSGNTIYF.

About this clone itself: A read error may account for a junction end that differs from germline. This sequence joins TRBV7-8 and TRBJ2-7, with D possibly matching TRBD1 (5 bases). In germline, CDR1 is SGHVS, CDR2 FQNEAQ. The length of the CDR3 is 14 residues. CDR3 loop: CASSLGVEGVEKYF. The DNA of the CDR3 is TGTGCCAGCAGCCTAGGGGTGGAAGGGGTCGAGAAGTACTTC.

This clone was counted a few times. The chain combines TRBV24-1 with TRBJ1-5; no definite D call. Germline lookup yields CDR1 KGHDR and CDR2 SFDVKD. Trimming took 6 bases from V and 5 from J, leaving 13 bases between them. The CDR3 is made up of 14 amino acids. CDR3 in amino acids: CATSKGFGDQPQHF. CDR3 DNA: TGTGCCACCAGTAAGGGATTCGGGGATCAGCCCCAGCATTTT.

The rearrangement uses TRBV2 and TRBJ1-4; D not certain. This CDR3 is built from 13 residues. The ends were cut back, 6 bases at V and 4 bases at J, with 9 bases in the middle. In germline, CDR1 is SNHLY, CDR2 FYNNEI. The CDR3 nucleotides are TGTGCCAGCAGACCCTGGGGTAATGAAAAACTGTTTTTT. This translates into CASRPWGNEKLFF.

The chain has TRBV2 and TRBJ1-6, with D hard to call. The V gene's germline CDR1 is SNHLY and CDR2 FYNNEI. The CDR3 loop spans 14 amino acids. V was shortened by 11 bases and J by 0 bases, with 11 bases between the two germline ends. DNA of the CDR3: TGTGCCGGATCCGCCTACTCCTATAATTCACCCCTCCACTTT. Protein sequence: CAGSAYSYNSPLHF.